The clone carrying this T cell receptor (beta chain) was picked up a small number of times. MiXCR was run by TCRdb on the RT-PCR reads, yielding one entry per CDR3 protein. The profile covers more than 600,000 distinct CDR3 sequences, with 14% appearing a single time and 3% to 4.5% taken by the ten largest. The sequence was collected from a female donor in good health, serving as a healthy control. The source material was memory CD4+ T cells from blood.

The chain's CDR3 is CSVAMTLEHFGGKLFF. Here the CDR3 DNA reads TGCAGCGTTGCTATGACGTTAGAGCACTTCGGAGGAAAACTGTTTTTT. This sequence joins TRBV29-1 and TRBJ1-4; D ambiguous. This CDR3 spans 16 amino acids. The ends were cut back, 4 bases at V and 10 bases at J, with 25 bases in the middle. In germline, CDR1 is SQVTM, CDR2 ANQGSEA.